The entry below describes one TCR beta chain. No antigen is known for it. Within one base of it there is no much larger clone, and no base qualities were kept. This entry is derived from a study of blood T cell repertoires in COVID-19 (dated by TCRdb to about 2020). With respect to the entire study: The collaborator samples originated in the United States, Italy and Spain and spanned the acute and convalescent phases of COVID-19. A de-identified subject ID, COVID-19 status, age in years and sex were almost always included in the sample metadata. A freely available public database, intended as a resource for researchers studying the immune response to SARS-CoV-2, is where the repertoires were released. The prospective study material was composed of cDNA or gDNA derived from T cells, B-cell-depleted T cells, or PBMCs. Subjects who had been exposed to COVID-19, were actively infected with it, or had recovered from it provided the deeply sampled blood TCRbeta repertoires that made up the dataset. The samples were drawn from two sources: the first 160 participants of the ongoing ImmuneRACE study, and 1,254 subjects contributed by 6 global collaborators. HLA class I and class II types, where available, came from metadata supplied by the sample provider rather than from assay-based typing. Overall study outcomes, separate from this receptor: The quantity of clinical and demographic metadata differed by source and by participant and was supplied without curation.

From cysteine to phenylalanine, the CDR3 is 15 amino acids long. Just CDR3 DNA is preserved here, 45 bases in frame from base 1. Trimming accounts for 6 bases at V and 2 bases at J, while the number of junction bases matched to no gene is 6. CDR1 and CDR2 are drawn from the germline V gene: MNHEY, SVGAGI. Collaborating institutions collected whole blood in K2EDTA tubes following their own protocols. Collaborator samples were shipped for TCRbeta analysis as frozen whole blood, isolated PBMCs, or DNA extracted from either sample type. TCRbeta CDR3 regions were amplified from genomic DNA by means of the immunoSEQ Assay, a bias-controlled multiplex PCR. The published analysis was carried out like this. The number of nucleated cells in each sample was estimated from the amplification of reference gene primers within the assay. Sequence reads were collapsed and filtered to measure the absolute abundance of every unique TCRbeta CDR3 rearrangement. For each sample, productive Simpson clonality was calculated as the square root of Simpson's diversity index across productive rearrangements. TCRdb retrieved this table from immuneACCESS and kept in-frame rearrangements only. Not all clones are present; in checked studies, unresolved V genes account for under half, and no reason is known for the remainder. That table is the source of V, J and clone size, and D and trimming were worked out from the DNA. This sample holds about 270,000 clones; under 90% were observed only once. The ten largest clones represent around 7.8% of the sample.

The sample comprised peripheral blood. The chain is encoded by TRBV6-5 joined to TRBJ2-5; TRBD2 agrees with 10 junctional bases. This receptor was taken from a human donor in a cohort sampled during active COVID-19. The nucleotide sequence is TGTGCCAGCAGGGGAGCGGGGGGGATTCAAGAGACCCAGTACTTC. Its product reads: CASRGAGGIQETQYF.